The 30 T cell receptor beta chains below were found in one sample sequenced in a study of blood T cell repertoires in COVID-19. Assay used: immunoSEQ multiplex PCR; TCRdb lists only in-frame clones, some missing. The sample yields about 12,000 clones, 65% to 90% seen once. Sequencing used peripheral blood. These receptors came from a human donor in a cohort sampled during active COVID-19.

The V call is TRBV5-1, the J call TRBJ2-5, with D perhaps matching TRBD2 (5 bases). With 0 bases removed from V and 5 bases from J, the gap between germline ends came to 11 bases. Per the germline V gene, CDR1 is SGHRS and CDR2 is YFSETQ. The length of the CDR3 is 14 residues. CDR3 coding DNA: TGCGCCAGCAGCTTGGCCGGGGTGGAGGAGACCCAGTACTTC. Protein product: CASSLAGVEETQYF.

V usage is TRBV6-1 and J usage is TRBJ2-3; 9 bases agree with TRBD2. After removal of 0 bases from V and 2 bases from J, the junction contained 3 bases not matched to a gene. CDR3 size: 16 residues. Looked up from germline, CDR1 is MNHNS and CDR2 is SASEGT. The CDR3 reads CASSEAAGGPTDTQYF. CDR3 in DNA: TGTGCCAGCAGTGAAGCGGCGGGGGGGCCCACAGATACGCAGTATTTT.

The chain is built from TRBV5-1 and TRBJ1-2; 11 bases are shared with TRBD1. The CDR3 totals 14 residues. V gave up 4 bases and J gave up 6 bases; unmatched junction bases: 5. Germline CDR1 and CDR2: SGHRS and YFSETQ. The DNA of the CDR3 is TGCGCCAGCAGCAGAGGGACAGGGGGAAATGGCTACACCTTC. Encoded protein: CASSRGTGGNGYTF. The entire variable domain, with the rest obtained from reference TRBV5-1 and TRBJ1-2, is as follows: KAGVTQTPRYLIKTRGQQVTLSCSPISGHRSVSWYQQTPGQGLQFLFEYFSETQRNKGNFPGRFSGRQFSNSRSEMNVSTLELGDSALYLCASSRGTGGNGYTFGSGTRLTVV.

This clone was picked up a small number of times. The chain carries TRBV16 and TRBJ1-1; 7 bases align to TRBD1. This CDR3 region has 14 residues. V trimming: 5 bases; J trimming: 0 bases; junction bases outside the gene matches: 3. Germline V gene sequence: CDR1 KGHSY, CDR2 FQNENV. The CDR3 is CASSWGQMNTEAFF. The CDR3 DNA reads TGTGCCAGCAGCTGGGGACAGATGAACACTGAAGCTTTCTTT.

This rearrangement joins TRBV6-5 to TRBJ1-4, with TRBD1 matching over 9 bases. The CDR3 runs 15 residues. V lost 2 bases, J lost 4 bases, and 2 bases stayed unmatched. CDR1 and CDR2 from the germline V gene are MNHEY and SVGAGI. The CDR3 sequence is CASSYRTGDNEKLFF. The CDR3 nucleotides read TGTGCCAGCAGTTACCGGACAGGGGATAATGAAAAACTGTTTTTT.

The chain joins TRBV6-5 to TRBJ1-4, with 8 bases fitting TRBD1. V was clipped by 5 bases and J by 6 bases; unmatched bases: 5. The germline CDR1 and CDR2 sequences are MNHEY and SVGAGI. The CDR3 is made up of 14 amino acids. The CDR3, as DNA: TGTGCCAGCAGTAAACAGGGGGGGTATGAAAAACTGTTTTTT. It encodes CASSKQGGYEKLFF.

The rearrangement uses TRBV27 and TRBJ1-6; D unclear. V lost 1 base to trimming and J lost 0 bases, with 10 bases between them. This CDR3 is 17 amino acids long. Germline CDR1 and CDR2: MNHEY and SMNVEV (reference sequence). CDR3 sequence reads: CASSLFAVSSYNSPLHF. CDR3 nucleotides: TGTGCCAGCAGTTTATTCGCGGTGAGCTCCTATAATTCACCCCTCCACTTT.

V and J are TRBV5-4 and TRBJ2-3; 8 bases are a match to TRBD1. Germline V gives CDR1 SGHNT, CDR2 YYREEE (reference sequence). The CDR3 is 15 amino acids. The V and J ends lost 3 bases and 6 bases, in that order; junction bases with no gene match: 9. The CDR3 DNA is TGTGCCAGCAGCTCCGGGACAGGCCCTTGGGATACGCAGTATTTT. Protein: CASSSGTGPWDTQYF.

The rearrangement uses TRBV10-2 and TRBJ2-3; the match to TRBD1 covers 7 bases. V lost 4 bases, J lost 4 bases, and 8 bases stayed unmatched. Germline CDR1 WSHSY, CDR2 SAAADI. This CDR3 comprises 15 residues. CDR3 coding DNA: TGCGCCAGCAGTGGCCGGGACAGAAAACCAGATACGCAGTATTTT. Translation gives CASSGRDRKPDTQYF.

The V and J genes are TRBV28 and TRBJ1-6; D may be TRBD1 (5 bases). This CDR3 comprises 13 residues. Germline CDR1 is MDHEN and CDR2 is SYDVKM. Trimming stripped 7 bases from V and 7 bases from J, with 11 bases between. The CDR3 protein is CASTRGWNSPLHF. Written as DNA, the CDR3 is TGTGCCAGCACAAGGGGATGGAATTCACCCCTCCACTTT.

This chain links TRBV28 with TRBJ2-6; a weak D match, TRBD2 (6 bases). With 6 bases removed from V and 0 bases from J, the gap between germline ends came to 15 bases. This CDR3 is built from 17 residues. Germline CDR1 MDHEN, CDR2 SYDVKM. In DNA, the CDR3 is TGTGCCAGCAGAGAACCGGGACTCCACTCTGGGGCCAACGTCCTGACTTTC. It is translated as CASREPGLHSGANVLTF. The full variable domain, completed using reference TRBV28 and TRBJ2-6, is DVKVTQSSRYLVKRTGEKVFLECVQDMDHENMFWYRQDPGLGLRLIYFSYDVKMKEKGDIPEGYSVSREKKERFSLILESASTNQTSMYLCASREPGLHSGANVLTFGAGSRLTVL.

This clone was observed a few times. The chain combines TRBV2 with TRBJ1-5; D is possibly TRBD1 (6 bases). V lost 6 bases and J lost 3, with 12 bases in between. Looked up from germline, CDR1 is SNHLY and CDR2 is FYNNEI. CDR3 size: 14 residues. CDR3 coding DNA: TGTGCCAGCAGCTATCAGGGGCCCAATCAGCCCCAGCATTTT. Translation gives CASSYQGPNQPQHF.

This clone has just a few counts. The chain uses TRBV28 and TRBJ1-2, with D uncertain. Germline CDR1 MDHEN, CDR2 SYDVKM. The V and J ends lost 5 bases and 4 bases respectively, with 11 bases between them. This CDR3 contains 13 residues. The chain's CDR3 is CASSPTLSYGYTF. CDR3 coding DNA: TGTGCCAGCAGTCCCACCCTAAGCTATGGCTACACCTTC.

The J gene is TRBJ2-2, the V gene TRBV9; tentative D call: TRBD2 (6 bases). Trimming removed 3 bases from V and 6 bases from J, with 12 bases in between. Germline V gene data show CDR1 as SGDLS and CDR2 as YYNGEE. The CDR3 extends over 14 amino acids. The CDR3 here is CASSGGGMAGELFF. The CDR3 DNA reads TGTGCCAGCAGCGGGGGAGGTATGGCCGGGGAGCTGTTTTTT.

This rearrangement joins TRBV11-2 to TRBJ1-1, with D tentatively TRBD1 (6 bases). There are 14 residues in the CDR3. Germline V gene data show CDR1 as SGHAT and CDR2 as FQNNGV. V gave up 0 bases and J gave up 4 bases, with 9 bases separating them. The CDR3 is CASSLERQATEAFF. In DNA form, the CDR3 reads TGTGCCAGCAGCTTAGAGCGACAGGCCACTGAAGCTTTCTTT.

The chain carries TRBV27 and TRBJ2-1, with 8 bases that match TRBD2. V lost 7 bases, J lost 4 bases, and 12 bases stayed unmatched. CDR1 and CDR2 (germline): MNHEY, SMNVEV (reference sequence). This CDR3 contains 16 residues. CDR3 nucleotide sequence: TGTGCCAGCACCACCACGAAGCGGGGGACTTACAATGAGCAGTTCTTC. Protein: CASTTTKRGTYNEQFF.

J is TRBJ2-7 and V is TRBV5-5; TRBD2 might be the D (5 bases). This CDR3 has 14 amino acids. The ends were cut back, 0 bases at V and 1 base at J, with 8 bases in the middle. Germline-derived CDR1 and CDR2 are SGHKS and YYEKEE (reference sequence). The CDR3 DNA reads TGTGCCAGCAGCTTGGTGGCGGGTTCCTACGAGCAGTACTTC. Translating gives CASSLVAGSYEQYF.

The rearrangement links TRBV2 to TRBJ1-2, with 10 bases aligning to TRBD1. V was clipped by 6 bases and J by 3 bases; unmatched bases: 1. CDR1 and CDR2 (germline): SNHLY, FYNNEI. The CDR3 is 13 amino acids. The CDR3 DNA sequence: TGTGCCAGCAGAGGGACAGGGGACTATGGCTACACCTTC. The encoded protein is CASRGTGDYGYTF.

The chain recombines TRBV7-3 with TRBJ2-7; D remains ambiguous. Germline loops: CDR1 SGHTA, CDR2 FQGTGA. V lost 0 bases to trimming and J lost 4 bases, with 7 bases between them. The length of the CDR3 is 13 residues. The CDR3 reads CASSLTFGYEQYF. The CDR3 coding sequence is TGTGCCAGCAGCTTAACGTTCGGTTACGAGCAGTACTTC.

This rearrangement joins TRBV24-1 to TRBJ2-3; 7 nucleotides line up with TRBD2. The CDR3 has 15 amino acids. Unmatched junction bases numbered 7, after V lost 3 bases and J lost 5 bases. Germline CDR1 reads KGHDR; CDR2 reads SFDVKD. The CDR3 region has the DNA TGTGCCACCAGTGATCCTAGCGGTCCCGGAGATACGCAGTATTTT. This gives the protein CATSDPSGPGDTQYF.

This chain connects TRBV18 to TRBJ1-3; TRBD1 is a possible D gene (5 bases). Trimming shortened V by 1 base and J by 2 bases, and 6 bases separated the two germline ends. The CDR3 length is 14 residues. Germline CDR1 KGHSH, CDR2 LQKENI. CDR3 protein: CASSPQTAGNTIYF. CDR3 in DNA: TGTGCCAGCTCACCACAGACAGCTGGAAACACCATATATTTT.

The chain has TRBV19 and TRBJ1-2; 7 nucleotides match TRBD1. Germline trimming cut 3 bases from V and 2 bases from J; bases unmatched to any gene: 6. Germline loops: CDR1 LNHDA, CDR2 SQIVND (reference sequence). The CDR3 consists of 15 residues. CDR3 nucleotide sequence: TGTGCCAGTAGTATGTACAGGGGCCAAAACTATGGCTACACCTTC. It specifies CASSMYRGQNYGYTF. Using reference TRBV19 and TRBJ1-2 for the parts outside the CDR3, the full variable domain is DGGITQSPKYLFRKEGQNVTLSCEQNLNHDAMYWYRQDPGQGLRLIYYSQIVNDFQKGDIAEGYSVSREKKESFPLTVTSAQKNPTAFYLCASSMYRGQNYGYTFGSGTRLTVV.

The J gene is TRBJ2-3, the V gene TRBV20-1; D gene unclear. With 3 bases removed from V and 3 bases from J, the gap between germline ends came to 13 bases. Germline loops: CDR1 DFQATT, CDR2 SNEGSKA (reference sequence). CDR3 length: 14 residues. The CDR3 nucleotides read TGCAGTGCTAGTTTTGGGTGGAGTACAGATACGCAGTATTTT. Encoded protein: CSASFGWSTDTQYF.

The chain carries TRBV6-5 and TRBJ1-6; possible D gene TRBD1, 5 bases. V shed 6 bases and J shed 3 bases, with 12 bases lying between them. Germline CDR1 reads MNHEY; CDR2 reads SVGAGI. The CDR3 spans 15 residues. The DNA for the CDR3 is TGTGCCAGCAGCAAACAGGTGAACTATAATTCACCCCTCCACTTT. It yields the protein CASSKQVNYNSPLHF.

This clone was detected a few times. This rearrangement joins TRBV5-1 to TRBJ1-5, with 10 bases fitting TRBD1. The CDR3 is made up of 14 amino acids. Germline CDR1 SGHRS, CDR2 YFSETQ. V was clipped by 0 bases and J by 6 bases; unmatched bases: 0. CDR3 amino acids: CASSLGTGGQPQHF. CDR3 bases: TGCGCCAGCAGCTTGGGGACAGGGGGTCAGCCCCAGCATTTT. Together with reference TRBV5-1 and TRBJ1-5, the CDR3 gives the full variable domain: KAGVTQTPRYLIKTRGQQVTLSCSPISGHRSVSWYQQTPGQGLQFLFEYFSETQRNKGNFPGRFSGRQFSNSRSEMNVSTLELGDSALYLCASSLGTGGQPQHFGDGTRLSIL.

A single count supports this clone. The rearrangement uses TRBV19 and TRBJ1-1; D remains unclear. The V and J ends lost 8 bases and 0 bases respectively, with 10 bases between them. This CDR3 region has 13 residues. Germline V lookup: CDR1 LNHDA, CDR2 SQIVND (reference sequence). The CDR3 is CASQQNMNTEAFF. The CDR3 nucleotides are TGTGCCAGTCAACAGAACATGAACACTGAAGCTTTCTTT.

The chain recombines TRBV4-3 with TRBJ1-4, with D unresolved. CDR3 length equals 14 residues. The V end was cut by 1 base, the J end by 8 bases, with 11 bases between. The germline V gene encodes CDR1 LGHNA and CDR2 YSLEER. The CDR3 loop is CASSQGTEVEKLFF. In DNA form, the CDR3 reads TGCGCCAGCAGCCAAGGCACTGAGGTCGAAAAACTGTTTTTT.

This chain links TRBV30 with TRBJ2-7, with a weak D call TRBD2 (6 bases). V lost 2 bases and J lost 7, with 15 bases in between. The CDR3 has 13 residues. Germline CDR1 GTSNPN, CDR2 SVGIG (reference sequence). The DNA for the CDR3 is TGTGCCTGGAGTACACAGGCGGAGGGGGAGCAGTACTTC. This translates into CAWSTQAEGEQYF.

The CDR3 loop reads CASSNPKVGRYTEAFF. Here the CDR3 DNA reads TGTGCCAGCAGCAATCCAAAGGTGGGGAGGTACACTGAAGCTTTCTTT. This chain links TRBV6-6 with TRBJ1-1; D not certain. The V gene lost 6 bases and the J gene lost 3 bases, with 20 bases spanning the gap. CDR3 size: 16 residues. Germline-derived CDR1 and CDR2 are MNHNY and SVGAGI (reference sequence).

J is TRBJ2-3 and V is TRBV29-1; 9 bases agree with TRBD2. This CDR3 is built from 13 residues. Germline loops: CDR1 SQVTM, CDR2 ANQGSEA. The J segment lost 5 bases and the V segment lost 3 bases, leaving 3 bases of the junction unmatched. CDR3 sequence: CSVDKRGVDTQYF. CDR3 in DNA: TGCAGCGTTGACAAGCGGGGGGTAGATACGCAGTATTTT.